Below, one T cell receptor (beta chain) is given with its context. Original processing methods: Cell counts per sample came from amplifying reference gene primers. Some clones are missing from TCRdb's copy, which holds only in-frame ones; the method was immunoSEQ multiplex PCR. The V and J calls and clone size were taken over from that table, and D and trimming were inferred from the DNA. The table records 190,000 or so clones, roughly 86% of them present only once. This sample was included in a study of blood T cell repertoires in COVID-19. Study summary: PBMCs, B-cell-depleted T cells, or T cells provided the cDNA or gDNA that made up the material.

The CDR3 is made up of 17 amino acids. V dropped 4 bases and J dropped 0 bases, with 18 bases sitting between them. CDR1 and CDR2 (germline): SEHNR, FQNEAQ (reference sequence). This clonotype was sampled from a man aged 40-55 years with active or convalescent COVID-19. Material for sequencing was peripheral blood. The V and J genes are TRBV7-9 and TRBJ1-2, with a weak D call TRBD1 (5 bases). The CDR3 loop is CASSYLARGHPNYGYTF. The CDR3, as DNA: TGTGCCAGCAGCTATCTCGCCAGAGGACACCCTAACTATGGCTACACCTTC.